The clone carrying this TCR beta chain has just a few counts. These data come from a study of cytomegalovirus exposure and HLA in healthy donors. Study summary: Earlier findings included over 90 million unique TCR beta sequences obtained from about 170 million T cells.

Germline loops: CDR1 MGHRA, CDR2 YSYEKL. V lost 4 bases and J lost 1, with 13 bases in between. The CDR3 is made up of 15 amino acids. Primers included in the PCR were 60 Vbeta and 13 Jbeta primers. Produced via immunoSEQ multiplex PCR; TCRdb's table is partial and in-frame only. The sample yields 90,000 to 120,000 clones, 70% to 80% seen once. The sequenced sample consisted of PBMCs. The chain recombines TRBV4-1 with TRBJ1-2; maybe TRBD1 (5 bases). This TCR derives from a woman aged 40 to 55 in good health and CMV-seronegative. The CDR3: CASSPGVVVNYGYTF. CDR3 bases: TGCGCCAGCAGCCCGGGGGTCGTCGTTAACTATGGCTACACCTTC.